What follows is one T cell receptor beta chain and its context. The data derive from a study of shared clonotypes between healthy human individuals. V lost 3 bases and J 8 bases, leaving 11 bases between the germline ends. CDR1 KGHSH and CDR2 LQKENI come from the germline V gene. The CDR3 spans 13 residues. Genomic DNA (from each subset) was split evenly across several immunoSEQ plates. On sorted subsets, replicate PCRs used approximately 190 ng DNA, or 25,000 to 35,000 T cell genomes. Sequencing used immunoSEQ multiplex PCR; TCRdb keeps in-frame clones, though not all of them. The profile shows under 2,500,000 clones, approximately 96% of them singletons.

The sequence came from a man between 18 and 29 years old in good health. The source material was naive CD4+ T cells sorted from blood. As for subset: CD45RA+ positively selected. V gene TRBV18 combines with J gene TRBJ1-5, with D hard to call. This chain's CDR3 is CASSPDLQEPQHF. CDR3 sequence (DNA): TGTGCCAGCTCACCGGACCTTCAGGAGCCCCAGCATTTT.